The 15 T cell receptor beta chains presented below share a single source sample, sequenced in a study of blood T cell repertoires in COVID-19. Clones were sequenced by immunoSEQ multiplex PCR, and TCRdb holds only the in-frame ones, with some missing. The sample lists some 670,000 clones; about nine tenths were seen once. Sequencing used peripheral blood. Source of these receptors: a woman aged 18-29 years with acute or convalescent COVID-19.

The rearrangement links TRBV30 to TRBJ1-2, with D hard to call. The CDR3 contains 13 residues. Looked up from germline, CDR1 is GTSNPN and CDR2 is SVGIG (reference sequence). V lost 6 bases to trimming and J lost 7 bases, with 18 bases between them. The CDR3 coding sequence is TGTGCCTGCTTGGTAGGAGGGCTTGGTGGCTACACCTTC. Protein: CACLVGGLGGYTF.

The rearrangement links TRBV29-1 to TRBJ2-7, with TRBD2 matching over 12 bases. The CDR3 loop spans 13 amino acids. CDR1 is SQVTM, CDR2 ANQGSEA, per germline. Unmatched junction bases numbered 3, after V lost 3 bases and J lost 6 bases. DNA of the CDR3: TGCAGCGTTGAGGAACTAGCGGGGGGCGAGCAGTACTTC. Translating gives CSVEELAGGEQYF.

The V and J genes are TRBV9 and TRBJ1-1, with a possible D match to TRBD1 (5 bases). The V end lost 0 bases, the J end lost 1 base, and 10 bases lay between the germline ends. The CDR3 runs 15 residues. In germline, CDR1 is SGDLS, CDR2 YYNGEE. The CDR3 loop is CASSVGVGQNTEAFF. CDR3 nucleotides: TGTGCCAGCAGCGTAGGGGTTGGACAGAACACTGAAGCTTTCTTT.

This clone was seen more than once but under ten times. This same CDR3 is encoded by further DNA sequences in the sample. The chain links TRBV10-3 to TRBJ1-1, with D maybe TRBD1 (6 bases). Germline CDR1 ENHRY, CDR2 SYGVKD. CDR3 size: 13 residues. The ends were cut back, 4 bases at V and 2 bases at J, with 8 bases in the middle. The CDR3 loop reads CAISGTVNTEAFF. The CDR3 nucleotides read TGTGCCATCAGTGGGACAGTAAACACTGAAGCTTTCTTT.

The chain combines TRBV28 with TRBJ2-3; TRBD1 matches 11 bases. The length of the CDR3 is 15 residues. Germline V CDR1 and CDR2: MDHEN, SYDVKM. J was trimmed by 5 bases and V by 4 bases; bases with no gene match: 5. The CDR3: CASSSAGTGGDTQYF. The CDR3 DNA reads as TGTGCCAGCAGTTCTGCCGGGACAGGGGGAGATACGCAGTATTTT.

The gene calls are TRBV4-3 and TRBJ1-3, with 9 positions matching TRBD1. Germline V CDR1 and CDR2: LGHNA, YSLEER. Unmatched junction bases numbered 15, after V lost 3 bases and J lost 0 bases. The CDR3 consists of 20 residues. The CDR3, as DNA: TGCGCCAGCAGCCACTACTTCCCGGGACAGGGCCCAAGCTCTGGAAACACCATATATTTT. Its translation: CASSHYFPGQGPSSGNTIYF.

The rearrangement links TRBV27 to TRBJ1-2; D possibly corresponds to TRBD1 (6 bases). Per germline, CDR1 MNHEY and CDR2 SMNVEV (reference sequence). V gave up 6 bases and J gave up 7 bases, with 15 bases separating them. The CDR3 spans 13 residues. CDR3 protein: CASSLEGVGGYTF. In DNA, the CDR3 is TGTGCCAGCAGCCTAGAGGGGGTAGGTGGCTACACCTTC.

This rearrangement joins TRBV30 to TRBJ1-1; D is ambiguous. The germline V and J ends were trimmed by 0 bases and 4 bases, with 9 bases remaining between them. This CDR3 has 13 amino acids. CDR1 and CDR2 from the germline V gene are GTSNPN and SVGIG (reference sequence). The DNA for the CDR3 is TGTGCCTGGAGTGTACGGGATTCCACTGAAGCTTTCTTT. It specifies CAWSVRDSTEAFF.

Here the CDR3 DNA reads TGTGCCAGTAGTAGGACAGGGACCGAGGATTCACCCCTCCACTTT. Translation: CASSRTGTEDSPLHF. The chain recombines TRBV19 with TRBJ1-6, with 8 bases that match TRBD1. CDR1 and CDR2 (germline): LNHDA, SQIVND (reference sequence). With V trimmed by 4 bases and J by 8 bases, 7 bases remained unmatched. The CDR3 length is 15 residues.

The CDR3 sequence is CASSLLDRQNTEAFF. The CDR3 DNA follows: TGTGCCAGCAGCTTACTGGACAGGCAGAACACTGAAGCTTTCTTT. The genes are TRBV9 and TRBJ1-1, with 7 bases identical to TRBD1. J lost 1 base, V lost 4 bases, and 7 bases had no gene match. Germline-derived CDR1 and CDR2 are SGDLS and YYNGEE. There are 15 residues in the CDR3.

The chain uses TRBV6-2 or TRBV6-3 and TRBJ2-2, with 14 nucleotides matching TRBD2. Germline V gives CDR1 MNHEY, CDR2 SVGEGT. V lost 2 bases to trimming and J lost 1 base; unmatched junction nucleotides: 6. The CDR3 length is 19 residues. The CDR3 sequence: CASSYGTSGGALNTGELFF. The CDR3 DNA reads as TGTGCCAGCAGTTACGGGACTAGCGGGGGCGCTCTGAACACCGGGGAGCTGTTTTTT.

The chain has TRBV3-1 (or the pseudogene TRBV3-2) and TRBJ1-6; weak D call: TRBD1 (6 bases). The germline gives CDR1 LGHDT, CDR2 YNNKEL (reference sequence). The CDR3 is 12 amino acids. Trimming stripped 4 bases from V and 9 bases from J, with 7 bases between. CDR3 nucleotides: TGTGCCAGCAGCCGGGACACTTCACCCCTCCACTTT. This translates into CASSRDTSPLHF.

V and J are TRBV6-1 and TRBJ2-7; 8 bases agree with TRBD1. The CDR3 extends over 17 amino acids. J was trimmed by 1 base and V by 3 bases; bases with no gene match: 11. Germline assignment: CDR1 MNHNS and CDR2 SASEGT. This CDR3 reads CASSESQGALISYEQYF. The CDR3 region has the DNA TGTGCCAGCAGTGAGTCGCAGGGGGCGCTGATATCCTACGAGCAGTACTTC.

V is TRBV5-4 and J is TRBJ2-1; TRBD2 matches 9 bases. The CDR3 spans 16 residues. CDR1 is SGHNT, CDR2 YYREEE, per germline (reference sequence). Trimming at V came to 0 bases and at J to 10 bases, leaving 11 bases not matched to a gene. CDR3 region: CASSLGRIAGVDEQFF. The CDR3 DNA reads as TGTGCCAGCAGCTTGGGTCGCATAGCGGGGGTCGACGAGCAGTTCTTC. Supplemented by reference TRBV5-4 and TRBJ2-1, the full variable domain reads ETGVTQSPTHLIKTRGQQVTLRCSSQSGHNTVSWYQQALGQGPQFIFQYYREEENGRGNFPPRFSGLQFPNYSSELNVNALELDDSALYLCASSLGRIAGVDEQFFGPGTRLTVL.

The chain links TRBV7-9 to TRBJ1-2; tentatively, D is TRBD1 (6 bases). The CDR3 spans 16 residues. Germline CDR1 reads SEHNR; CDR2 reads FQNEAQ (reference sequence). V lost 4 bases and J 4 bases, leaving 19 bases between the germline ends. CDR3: CASSSGDHVRGYGYTF. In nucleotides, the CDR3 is TGTGCCAGCAGCTCAGGGGACCACGTTCGAGGCTATGGCTACACCTTC.